These 17 T cell receptor beta chains originate from one sample sequenced in a study of cytomegalovirus exposure and HLA in healthy donors. It was with 60 Vbeta and 13 Jbeta primers that the PCR ran. Method: immunoSEQ multiplex PCR; TCRdb's copy keeps in-frame clones and lacks some. The table lists around 100,000 clones, around 86% of them singletons. Source material: PBMCs. Receptors were obtained from a female donor in good health and CMV-seropositive.

The chain carries TRBV27 and TRBJ1-5; 8 nucleotides agree with TRBD1. The junction had 10 bases not matched to a gene; V was cut back by 5 bases and J by 7 bases. Per the germline V gene, CDR1 is MNHEY and CDR2 is SMNVEV (reference sequence). The CDR3 has 15 residues. The CDR3 loop is CASSPLDREGQPQHF. CDR3 DNA sequence: TGTGCCAGCAGTCCCCTGGACAGGGAGGGCCAGCCCCAGCATTTT.

The chain joins TRBV6-5 to TRBJ1-1, with D uncertain. V dropped 2 bases and J dropped 1 base, with 14 bases sitting between them. The CDR3 runs 16 residues. Germline-derived CDR1 and CDR2 are MNHEY and SVGAGI. Here the CDR3 reads CASSYRGGLRNTEAFF. DNA of the CDR3: TGTGCCAGCAGTTACCGGGGAGGACTTCGGAACACTGAAGCTTTCTTT.

V is TRBV28 and J is TRBJ1-3; the match to TRBD1 covers 10 bases. This CDR3 is built from 19 residues. Trimming at V came to 3 bases and at J to 3 bases, leaving 14 bases not matched to a gene. Germline CDR1 is MDHEN and CDR2 is SYDVKM. The CDR3 here is CASSFISPDRGQYGNTIYF. The CDR3 nucleotides read TGTGCCAGCAGTTTCATATCCCCCGACAGGGGGCAGTATGGAAACACCATATATTTT.

The rearrangement joins TRBV19 to TRBJ1-5; D possibly corresponds to TRBD1 (6 bases). V gave up 0 bases and J gave up 4 bases, with 10 bases separating them. This CDR3 region has 15 residues. CDR1 LNHDA and CDR2 SQIVND come from the germline V gene (reference sequence). The CDR3 loop is CASSIDRGRNQPQHF. The CDR3 DNA reads TGTGCCAGTAGTATAGACAGGGGAAGAAATCAGCCCCAGCATTTT.

The gene calls are TRBV6-6 and TRBJ1-5; D perhaps matches TRBD1 (6 bases). The germline V and J ends were trimmed by 7 bases and 0 bases, with 16 bases remaining between them. This CDR3 spans 16 amino acids. The germline CDR1 and CDR2 sequences are MNHNY and SVGAGI (reference sequence). CDR3 DNA sequence: TGTGCCAGCACCAAATCACAGGGTTATAGCAATCAGCCCCAGCATTTT. Translation gives CASTKSQGYSNQPQHF.

This clone has just a few counts. V usage is TRBV6-1 and J usage is TRBJ1-4; weak D call: TRBD1 (5 bases). V lost 0 bases and J lost 14, with 13 bases in between. The CDR3 extends over 13 amino acids. In germline, CDR1 is MNHNS, CDR2 SASEGT. CDR3 in DNA: TGTGCCAGCAGTGAAGCTTACAGGCCCAGGCTGTTTTTT. This encodes CASSEAYRPRLFF.

The gene calls are TRBV7-9 and TRBJ2-5; 8 positions agree with TRBD2. V lost 0 bases, J lost 5 bases, and 8 bases stayed unmatched. From germline, CDR1 is SEHNR and CDR2 FQNEAQ (reference sequence). This CDR3 has 16 residues. The CDR3 nucleotides read TGTGCCAGCAGCTTAGCCATCGCGGGAGGTGGGGAGACCCAGTACTTC. It codes for CASSLAIAGGGETQYF.

This rearrangement joins TRBV5-1 to TRBJ1-2; D not resolved. CDR1 and CDR2 from the germline V gene are SGHRS and YFSETQ. The CDR3 is 14 residues long. Trimming left V 1 base short and J 1 base short, with 8 bases between. CDR3 in amino acids: CASSLLSVNYGYTF. The CDR3 bases are TGCGCCAGCAGCTTGCTCTCGGTTAACTATGGCTACACCTTC.

This chain connects TRBV5-1 to TRBJ2-3; no reliable D call. CDR1 is SGHRS and CDR2 is YFSETQ in the germline V gene. This CDR3 comprises 13 residues. V gave up 5 bases and J gave up 0 bases, with 7 bases separating them. CDR3 DNA sequence: TGCGCCAGCAGTCCACTTAGCACAGATACGCAGTATTTT. Amino acids: CASSPLSTDTQYF.

A note on this clone: This CDR3 is also generated by other DNA sequences in the sample. The gene calls are TRBV29-1 and TRBJ2-7; 9 bases map to TRBD2. CDR3 length: 13 residues. Germline CDR1 and CDR2: SQVTM and ANQGSEA. V shed 6 bases and J 2 bases; nucleotides not matched to a gene: 5. The CDR3 protein is CSVGLAGPYEQYF. Here the CDR3 DNA reads TGCAGCGTCGGGCTAGCGGGGCCCTACGAGCAGTACTTC.

The chain combines TRBV25-1 with TRBJ1-2; D perhaps matches TRBD1 (5 bases). Germline lookup yields CDR1 MGHDK and CDR2 SYGVNS. V lost 2 bases and J 8 bases, leaving 12 bases between the germline ends. CDR3 size: 13 residues. The CDR3 DNA reads TGTGCCAGCAGTGAACCGGGCCCAGGGGGCTACACCTTC. It specifies CASSEPGPGGYTF.

As regards this clone: One end of the junction is discordant with germline, which a read error may explain. Other nucleotide sequences in the sample specify the same CDR3. This rearrangement joins TRBV5-4 to TRBJ1-2, with D tentatively TRBD1 (6 bases). The CDR3 is 15 residues long. CDR1 is SGHNT, CDR2 YYREEE, per germline (reference sequence). The CDR3 nucleotides read TGCGCCAGCAGCTTGGATCAGGGGAGGGTCTATGGCTACACCTTC. Translated: CASSLDQGRVYGYTF.

The chain has TRBV9 and TRBJ1-2, with D maybe TRBD1 (5 bases). V was cut by 0 bases and J by 2 bases, with 8 bases left in between. The CDR3 extends over 14 amino acids. The V gene's germline CDR1 is SGDLS and CDR2 YYNGEE. The CDR3 DNA reads as TGTGCCAGCAGCGTAGGGGGACTGAACTATGGCTACACCTTC. It specifies CASSVGGLNYGYTF.

V gene TRBV30 combines with J gene TRBJ2-7; weak D call: TRBD2 (7 bases). Germline CDR1 reads GTSNPN; CDR2 reads SVGIG (reference sequence). V gave up 3 bases and J gave up 5 bases, with 14 bases separating them. The length of the CDR3 is 13 residues. CDR3: CAWSGRGTNEQYF. The CDR3 DNA sequence: TGTGCCTGGAGCGGGCGGGGGACAAACGAGCAGTACTTC. Based on the CDR3 plus reference TRBV30 and TRBJ2-7, the full variable domain is SQTIHQWPATLVQPVGSPLSLECTVEGTSNPNLYWYRQAAGRGLQLLFYSVGIGQISSEVPQNLSASRPQDRQFILSSKKLLLSDSGFYLCAWSGRGTNEQYFGPGTRLTVT.

This clone was detected only once. V gene TRBV10-2 combines with J gene TRBJ2-7; TRBD1 matches 9 bases. CDR3 length: 15 residues. With 4 bases clipped from V and 6 bases from J, the junction kept 10 bases outside the gene matches. Looked up from germline, CDR1 is WSHSY and CDR2 is SAAADI. In DNA form, the CDR3 reads TGCGCCAGCAGTGGTAGGGACAGGGTGAGTTGCGAGCAGTACTTC. Its translation is CASSGRDRVSCEQYF.

The V and J genes are TRBV27 and TRBJ2-1; 10 bases agree with TRBD2. The CDR3 totals 14 residues. Looked up from germline, CDR1 is MNHEY and CDR2 is SMNVEV (reference sequence). The junction had 8 bases not matched to a gene; V was cut back by 5 bases and J by 10 bases. The CDR3 is CASSPSGSVWEQFF. The CDR3 DNA reads as TGTGCCAGCAGTCCTAGCGGGAGTGTTTGGGAGCAGTTCTTC.

The J gene is TRBJ1-1, the V gene TRBV19; weak D call: TRBD1 (5 bases). CDR3 length equals 13 residues. Germline CDR1 is LNHDA and CDR2 is SQIVND (reference sequence). V was shortened by 0 bases and J by 4 bases, with 6 bases between the two germline ends. The CDR3 DNA reads as TGTGCCAGTAGTATAGACAGGGCCACTGAAGCTTTCTTT. Encoded protein: CASSIDRATEAFF.